The 19 T cell receptor beta chains listed next were all sequenced from one sample in a study of blood T cell repertoires in COVID-19. Sequencing was performed with immunoSEQ multiplex PCR; in TCRdb, only in-frame clones are kept and a portion is missing. The sample records 98,000 or so clones, 84% being singletons. The source material was peripheral blood. Receptors were obtained from a man aged 55 to 70 with acute or convalescent COVID-19.

The chain joins TRBV28 to TRBJ2-5; no firm D call. Between the trimmed V and J ends, which lost 6 bases and 4 bases, there was a span of 9 bases. The CDR3 extends over 12 amino acids. Germline loops: CDR1 MDHEN, CDR2 SYDVKM. The CDR3 DNA is TGTGCCAGCAGGAGTCCCACAGAGACCCAGTACTTC. Translation gives CASRSPTETQYF.

The chain links TRBV18 to TRBJ1-2; 10 nucleotides line up with TRBD1. Germline CDR1 is KGHSH and CDR2 is LQKENI. The CDR3 extends over 16 amino acids. The junction had 7 bases not matched to a gene; V was cut back by 2 bases and J by 4 bases. This CDR3 reads CASSPAGTGEGYGYTF. CDR3 sequence (DNA): TGTGCCAGCTCACCAGCCGGGACAGGGGAAGGCTATGGCTACACCTTC.

The V call is TRBV27, the J call TRBJ1-5; tentative D call: TRBD1 (5 bases). Trimming cost V 5 bases and J 3 bases, with 17 bases left between them. Per the germline V gene, CDR1 is MNHEY and CDR2 is SMNVEV (reference sequence). This CDR3 comprises 16 residues. CDR3 sequence: CASSPSGGEFNQPQHF. The DNA of the CDR3 is TGTGCCAGCAGTCCCAGCGGGGGGGAGTTCAATCAGCCCCAGCATTTT.

The genes are TRBV27 and TRBJ1-5; possible D gene TRBD1, 6 bases. The CDR3 totals 13 residues. The germline CDR1 and CDR2 sequences are MNHEY and SMNVEV (reference sequence). Trimming shortened V by 5 bases and J by 6 bases, and 11 bases separated the two germline ends. The CDR3 loop is CASSPQQGQPQHF. The DNA of the CDR3 is TGTGCCAGCAGTCCTCAACAGGGTCAGCCCCAGCATTTT.

The CDR3 DNA is TGTGCCACCAGCAGAGAGAGGGGGCGATCAGTCTCCGGAAACACCATATATTTT. The encoded protein is CATSRERGRSVSGNTIYF. The chain recombines TRBV15 with TRBJ1-3; 7 nucleotides match TRBD1. V shed 0 bases and J 4 bases; nucleotides not matched to a gene: 12. The length of the CDR3 is 18 residues. The V gene's germline CDR1 is LNHNV and CDR2 YYDKDF (reference sequence). Drawing the rest from reference TRBV15 and TRBJ1-3, the complete variable domain is DAMVIQNPRYQVTQFGKPVTLSCSQTLNHNVMYWYQQKSSQAPKLLFHYYDKDFNNEADTPDNFQSRRPNTSFCFLDIRSPGLGDTAMYLCATSRERGRSVSGNTIYFGEGSWLTVV.

The chain uses TRBV5-1 and TRBJ1-1; no clear D gene. The CDR3 extends over 13 amino acids. The V and J ends lost 7 bases and 5 bases respectively, with 15 bases between them. Germline lookup yields CDR1 SGHRS and CDR2 YFSETQ. The CDR3 sequence: CASRPLGTTEAFF. The CDR3 nucleotides are TGCGCCAGCCGGCCACTAGGAACAACTGAAGCTTTCTTT.

In DNA form, the CDR3 reads TGTGCCACCAGTGATCCTCACAATGAGCAGTTCTTC. Translating gives CATSDPHNEQFF. The J gene is TRBJ2-1, the V gene TRBV24-1; the D is unclear. This CDR3 has 12 residues. V was clipped by 3 bases and J by 5 bases, with 4 bases between them. The V gene's germline CDR1 is KGHDR and CDR2 SFDVKD.

This clone showed up just a few times. J is TRBJ2-2 and V is TRBV2, with D uncertain. Between the trimmed V and J ends, which lost 1 base and 7 bases, there was a span of 4 bases. The CDR3 extends over 12 amino acids. The germline gives CDR1 SNHLY, CDR2 FYNNEI. The CDR3 here is CASSEGVGELFF. DNA for the CDR3: TGTGCCAGCAGTGAAGGAGTCGGGGAGCTGTTTTTT.

The chain combines TRBV4-2 with TRBJ1-4; D is perhaps TRBD1 (6 bases). Germline CDR1 reads LGHNA; CDR2 reads YNFKEQ. The CDR3 length is 15 residues. The V and J ends lost 0 bases and 5 bases respectively, with 10 bases between them. The CDR3 loop reads CASSQDRGPNEKLFF. The CDR3 region has the DNA TGTGCCAGCAGCCAAGACAGGGGCCCGAATGAAAAACTGTTTTTT.

This clone has only a few counts. V and J are TRBV28 and TRBJ1-4, with TRBD1 matching over 7 bases. Germline trimming cut 3 bases from V and 5 bases from J; bases unmatched to any gene: 3. The CDR3 is made up of 14 amino acids. The V gene's germline CDR1 is MDHEN and CDR2 SYDVKM. CDR3 sequence (DNA): TGTGCCAGCAGTTTTCAGGGGGGCAATGAAAAACTGTTTTTT. Translated, it gives CASSFQGGNEKLFF.

This clone was counted only a few times. The J gene is TRBJ1-2, the V gene TRBV5-5; 7 bases align to TRBD1. Germline CDR1 SGHKS, CDR2 YYEKEE (reference sequence). V shed 4 bases and J 1 base; nucleotides not matched to a gene: 7. This CDR3 is 15 amino acids long. CDR3 coding DNA: TGTGCCAGCAGCCCGCGGACAGGCATTAACTATGGCTACACCTTC. Amino acids: CASSPRTGINYGYTF. Full variable domain (rest looked up from reference TRBV5-5 and TRBJ1-2): DAGVTQSPTHLIKTRGQQVTLRCSPISGHKSVSWYQQVLGQGPQFIFQYYEKEERGRGNFPDRFSARQFPNYSSELNVNALLLGDSALYLCASSPRTGINYGYTFGSGTRLTVV.

The chain carries TRBV18 and TRBJ1-2; 7 bases align to TRBD1. CDR1 and CDR2 (germline): KGHSH, LQKENI. V trimming: 6 bases; J trimming: 2 bases; junction bases outside the gene matches: 18. This CDR3 is built from 18 residues. CDR3 DNA sequence: TGTGCCAGCTCCCCAGGACAGGTGGGACGCAAGCTAAACTATGGCTACACCTTC. Translation: CASSPGQVGRKLNYGYTF.

The J gene is TRBJ2-1, the V gene TRBV5-4, with TRBD2 matching 10 bases. The CDR3 runs 15 residues. Losses at the gene ends were 4 bases for V and 6 bases for J; bases not matched to a gene: 7. Germline CDR1 SGHNT, CDR2 YYREEE (reference sequence). CDR3 sequence reads: CASSHQREGLNEQFF. The DNA for the CDR3 is TGTGCCAGCAGCCACCAGCGGGAGGGCCTCAATGAGCAGTTCTTC.

The CDR3 DNA reads as TGCGCCAGCAGTTCACAGGGGGCGCCCCAGGGGCAGTACTTC. It yields the protein CASSSQGAPQGQYF. This chain joins TRBV5-1 and TRBJ2-7, with TRBD1 matching 9 bases. From germline, CDR1 is SGHRS and CDR2 YFSETQ. The V gene end was trimmed by 5 bases and the J gene end by 9 bases; junction bases not matched to a gene: 12. The CDR3 covers 14 residues.

This chain joins TRBV3-1 (or the pseudogene TRBV3-2) and TRBJ2-7; 13 bases are shared with TRBD2. Germline CDR1 reads LGHDT; CDR2 reads YNNKEL (reference sequence). Trimming took 3 bases from V and 9 from J; bases not matched to a gene: 20. This CDR3 has 19 residues. The CDR3 is CASSHRRRTSGSQTRGQYV. As DNA, the CDR3 is TGTGCCAGCAGCCACCGGAGAAGGACTAGCGGGAGTCAAACCCGTGGGCAGTACGTC.

V and J are TRBV11-3 and TRBJ2-1; 8 positions match TRBD1. The CDR3 runs 14 residues. Germline trimming cut 4 bases from V and 9 bases from J; bases unmatched to any gene: 8. CDR1 and CDR2 from the germline V gene are SGHNT and YENEEA. The CDR3 region is CASSSGQGNAEQFF. The CDR3, as DNA: TGTGCCAGCAGCTCTGGACAGGGAAATGCTGAGCAGTTCTTC.

V gene TRBV30 combines with J gene TRBJ2-5, with 9 bases aligning to TRBD2. Germline CDR1 is GTSNPN and CDR2 is SVGIG (reference sequence). The length of the CDR3 is 15 residues. The V gene end was trimmed by 3 bases and the J gene end by 5 bases; junction bases not matched to a gene: 10. DNA for the CDR3: TGTGCCTGGAGGGCCGGGACTAGCCTGGGGGAGACCCAGTACTTC. It translates to CAWRAGTSLGETQYF.

This clone has just a few counts. This chain uses TRBV5-3 with TRBJ2-7, with D unresolved. TRBV5-3 is an ORF for which the function is uncertain. The germline V and J ends were trimmed by 6 bases and 6 bases, with 16 bases remaining between them. There are 13 residues in the CDR3. The CDR3 coding sequence is TGTGCCAGAACCCGAACCCCCGCCGGCGAGCAGTACGTC. It codes for CARTRTPAGEQYV.

Only one count was recorded for this clone. The rearrangement joins TRBV15 to TRBJ2-5, with 11 bases fitting TRBD2. V trimming: 3 bases; J trimming: 4 bases; junction bases outside the gene matches: 4. CDR3 length: 15 amino acids. The germline V gene encodes CDR1 LNHNV and CDR2 YYDKDF (reference sequence). CDR3 DNA sequence: TGTGCCACCAGCAGCCGACTAGCGGGAATAGAGACCCAGTACTTC. Translating it yields CATSSRLAGIETQYF. Combining the CDR3 with reference TRBV15 and TRBJ2-5 gives the whole variable domain DAMVIQNPRYQVTQFGKPVTLSCSQTLNHNVMYWYQQKSSQAPKLLFHYYDKDFNNEADTPDNFQSRRPNTSFCFLDIRSPGLGDTAMYLCATSSRLAGIETQYFGPGTRLLVL.